What follows describes a single TCR beta chain. Its antigen remains unidentified. Additional DNA sequences in this sample encode the identical CDR3. Healthy HIV-negative adults without recent acute infections or vaccinations served as donors. The data stem from a study of shared clonotypes between healthy human individuals. Using approximately 190 ng DNA, about 29,000 T cell genomes, the sorted-subset replicate PCRs were run. TCRdb keeps only in-frame clones here, not all; method: immunoSEQ multiplex PCR. The table shows about 2.4 million clones, with approximately 94% occurring only once. The study's findings and limits: Of the naive CD4 clonotypes, roughly 5% were shared across several donors.

Germline V gene sequence: CDR1 SGHRS, CDR2 YFSETQ. CDR3 length: 12 residues. V gave up 4 bases and J gave up 5 bases, with 8 bases separating them. The sequence was obtained from a man aged 18 to 30 in good health. The gene calls are TRBV5-1 and TRBJ2-3; D perhaps matches TRBD1 (6 bases). The sequencing input was naive CD4+ T cells sorted from blood. Subset given: CD45RA+ positively selected. The CDR3 loop is CASSAQGDTQYF. CDR3 nucleotide sequence: TGCGCCAGCAGCGCACAGGGAGATACGCAGTATTTT.